Listed below are T cell receptor beta chains from one sample, sequenced in a study of blood T cell repertoires in COVID-19. Here immunoSEQ multiplex PCR was the method, and the copy in TCRdb shows in-frame clones only, minus some. The data hold about 67,000 clones, with over 80% observed a single time. Material: peripheral blood. Receptors were obtained from a man aged 50 to 60 with active COVID-19. Each CDR3 is given with its conserved first and last residue. The D gene is left open where the match is weak. The size entry is marked missing in some rows and otherwise reads once, few, many or a size class.

J: TRBJ1-6
D: .
size: .
V: TRBV5-1
DNA: TGCGCCAGCAGCACCGACAGAACTGGTAATTCACCCCTCCACTTT
CDR3: CASSTDRTGNSPLHF

J: TRBJ2-5
D: .
size: .
V: TRBV27
DNA: TGTGCCAGCAGTTTTACAGGGATGGAGACCCAGTACTTC
CDR3: CASSFTGMETQYF

J: TRBJ1-5
D: TRBD1
size: .
V: TRBV28
DNA: TGTGCCAGCAGGACAGGGAGGTTGGCCAATCAGCCCCAGCATTTT
CDR3: CASRTGRLANQPQHF

J: TRBJ2-1
D: .
size: .
V: TRBV4-2
DNA: TGTGCCAGCAGCCATTCCGGGACTGGGACCTACAATGAGCAGTTCTTC
CDR3: CASSHSGTGTYNEQFF

J: TRBJ1-1
D: .
size: .
V: TRBV7-9
DNA: TGTGCCAGCAGCTGGACGGGAGGGGAAGCTTTCTTT
CDR3: CASSWTGGEAFF

J: TRBJ2-3
D: TRBD2
size: .
V: TRBV5-6
DNA: TGTGCCAGCAGCTTGGGGGGCTTTAGCGGGAAGGATACGCAGTATTTT
CDR3: CASSLGGFSGKDTQYF

J: TRBJ2-7
D: .
size: .
V: TRBV15
DNA: TGTGCCACCAGCAGTGGCGGGGGCTCATACGAGCAGTACTTC
CDR3: CATSSGGGSYEQYF

J: TRBJ2-2
D: .
size: .
V: TRBV4-1
DNA: TGCGCCAGCAGCCAAGTGTCAGGGGCCGGCGGGGAGCTGTTTTTT
CDR3: CASSQVSGAGGELFF

J: TRBJ1-3
D: .
size: .
V: TRBV3-1/TRBV3-2
DNA: TGTGCCAGCAGCCAAGTATACGGTCCGAGAAACACCATATATTTT
CDR3: CASSQVYGPRNTIYF

J: TRBJ2-5
D: TRBD1
size: .
V: TRBV29-1
DNA: TGCAGCGTCGAGACAGGGTCGGTAGAGACCCAGTACTTC
CDR3: CSVETGSVETQYF

J: TRBJ2-7
D: TRBD2
size: .
V: TRBV30
DNA: TGTGCCTGTTCTGCGGGGGGCCTCGTCGAGCAGTACTTC
CDR3: CACSAGGLVEQYF

J: TRBJ2-7
D: .
size: .
V: TRBV7-2
DNA: TGTGCCAGCAGCCCCCACTACGAGCAGTACTTC
CDR3: CASSPHYEQYF

J: TRBJ2-3
D: .
size: few
V: TRBV24-1
DNA: TGTGCCACCAGTGCCAAGGACACAAGGAAAACAGATACGCAGTATTTT
CDR3: CATSAKDTRKTDTQYF

J: TRBJ2-7
D: .
size: .
V: TRBV7-9
DNA: TGTGCCAGCAGCTACGGGACTGTTACCTACGAGCAGTACTTC
CDR3: CASSYGTVTYEQYF

J: TRBJ2-2
D: TRBD2
size: .
V: TRBV5-1
DNA: TGCGCCAGCAGCTTTTTAGGGACTAGCGGGAACACCGGGGAGCTGTTTTTT
CDR3: CASSFLGTSGNTGELFF

J: TRBJ2-2
D: TRBD1
size: .
V: TRBV5-4
DNA: TGTGCCCTACAGGGGGCTTACACCGGGGAGCTGTTTTTT
CDR3: CALQGAYTGELFF

J: TRBJ2-7
D: TRBD1
size: .
V: TRBV27
DNA: TGTGCCAGCAGCTCTACAGACAGGGTCTACGAGCAGTACTTC
CDR3: CASSSTDRVYEQYF

J: TRBJ2-1
D: .
size: .
V: TRBV9
DNA: TGTGCCAGCAGCGTAGGGAGATACAGGCACAATGAGCAGTTCTTC
CDR3: CASSVGRYRHNEQFF

J: TRBJ2-7
D: TRBD2
size: .
V: TRBV7-2
DNA: TGTGCCAGCAGCTGGGCTAGCGGGACGGGATACGAGCAGTACTTC
CDR3: CASSWASGTGYEQYF

J: TRBJ2-3
D: TRBD1
size: .
V: TRBV6-2/TRBV6-3
DNA: TGTGCCAGCAGCCTTGGGACAGGGGGCAGCCATACGCAGTATTTT
CDR3: CASSLGTGGSHTQYF

J: TRBJ2-1
D: TRBD1
size: .
V: TRBV27
DNA: TGTGCCAGCAGTTCACAGGGGGCGAGAAATGAGCAGTTCTTC
CDR3: CASSSQGARNEQFF

J: TRBJ2-7
D: .
size: .
V: TRBV2
DNA: TGTGCCAGCAGCGAAGGGGGGGGCATTGACGAGCAGTACTTC
CDR3: CASSEGGGIDEQYF

J: TRBJ2-4
D: TRBD2
size: .
V: TRBV14
DNA: TGTGCCAGCAGCCGGGGGGGACGGGAGTCCCGAAACATTCAGTACTTC
CDR3: CASSRGGRESRNIQYF

J: TRBJ2-2
D: TRBD2
size: .
V: TRBV6-5
DNA: TGTGCCAGCGGGCCATACGGGAGGTCTACCGGGGAGCTGTTTTTT
CDR3: CASGPYGRSTGELFF

J: TRBJ2-1
D: TRBD2
size: .
V: TRBV5-1
DNA: TGCGCCAGCAGCGGAAGTCTAGCGGGAGGGCCATCGGATGAGCAGTTCTTC
CDR3: CASSGSLAGGPSDEQFF

J: TRBJ1-2
D: .
size: .
V: TRBV7-2
DNA: TGTGCCAGCAGCTTACAGGGAACCTATGGCTACACCTTC
CDR3: CASSLQGTYGYTF

J: TRBJ1-1
D: .
size: .
V: TRBV18
DNA: TGTGCCAGCTCACCTTACGGGGGGGCAGGCGATGAAGCTTTCTTT
CDR3: CASSPYGGAGDEAFF

J: TRBJ1-1
D: TRBD1
size: .
V: TRBV28
DNA: TGTGCCAGCAGTGGGGACAGCGACGTCTACCCGAGCACTGAAGCTTTCTTT
CDR3: CASSGDSDVYPSTEAFF

J: TRBJ1-2
D: TRBD1
size: .
V: TRBV13
DNA: TGTGCCAGCAGGGCCGCAGGGGGCGCCGGCTATGGCTACACCTTC
CDR3: CASRAAGGAGYGYTF

J: TRBJ1-5
D: .
size: .
V: TRBV7-2
DNA: TGTGCCAGCAGCCCTCGGTCGGGTGGTCAGCCCCAGCATTTT
CDR3: CASSPRSGGQPQHF

J: TRBJ2-1
D: TRBD2
size: .
V: TRBV3-1/TRBV3-2
DNA: TGTGCCAGCAGCCCCGGGACTAGCTTTGGTGAGCAGTTCTTC
CDR3: CASSPGTSFGEQFF